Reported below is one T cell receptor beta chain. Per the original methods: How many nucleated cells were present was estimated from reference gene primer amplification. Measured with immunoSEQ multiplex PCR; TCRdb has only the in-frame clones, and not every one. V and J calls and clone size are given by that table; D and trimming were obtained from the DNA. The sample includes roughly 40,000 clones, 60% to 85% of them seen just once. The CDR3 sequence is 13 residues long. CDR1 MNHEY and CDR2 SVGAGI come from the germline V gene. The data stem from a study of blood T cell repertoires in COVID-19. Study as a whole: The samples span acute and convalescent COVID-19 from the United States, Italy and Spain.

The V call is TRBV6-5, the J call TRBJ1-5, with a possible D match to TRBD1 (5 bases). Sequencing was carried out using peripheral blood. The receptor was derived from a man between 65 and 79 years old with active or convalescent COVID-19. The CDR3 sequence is CGTMVGTAQPQHF. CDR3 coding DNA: TGTGGAACCATGGTTGGGACTGCTCAGCCCCAGCATTTT.